This T cell receptor (beta chain) was captured by sequencing in a study of blood T cells in healthy people across ages. Study findings and constraints: Per million T cells, the diversity of TCR beta decreased roughly linearly as age advanced.

On this clonotype: Its antigen is still unknown.

Together with a sample-barcoded 5' primer, a J-beta primer mix was included in a second PCR lasting about 6 to 11 cycles. One entry per CDR3 protein, called by TCRdb with MiXCR from the 5' RACE reads. The sample has roughly 1,500,000 distinct CDR3 sequences, around 42% seen once. With 4 bases clipped from V and 7 bases from J, the junction kept 5 bases outside the gene matches. This CDR3 is built from 12 residues. Germline V CDR1 and CDR2: DFQATT, SNEGSKA (reference sequence). V usage is TRBV20-1 and J usage is TRBJ2-7, with TRBD1 identical over 9 bases. Sequenced: blood. This clonotype was obtained from a woman aged 18-29 years in good health. This CDR3 is CSATRQGGEQYF. Written as DNA, the CDR3 is TGCAGTGCTACAAGACAGGGGGGTGAGCAGTACTTC.